A selection of T cell receptor beta chains follows, all from one sample in a study of cytomegalovirus exposure and HLA in healthy donors. Assay used: immunoSEQ multiplex PCR; TCRdb lists only in-frame clones, some missing. Recorded here are 40,000 to 60,000 clones; the top ten clones represent roughly 6.1%. The sequenced material came from PBMCs. The receptors were gathered from a male donor in good health and CMV-seropositive. The CDR3 runs from the conserved cysteine through the conserved F or W. The order of the fields is D gene, J gene, V gene, CDR3 protein, CDR3 DNA. The D gene is left open where the match is weak.

NA | TRBJ1-6 | TRBV27 | CASKKGALNSPLHF | TGTGCCAGCAAGAAAGGGGCCCTTAATTCACCCCTCCACTTT
TRBD1 | TRBJ1-2 | TRBV6-5 | CASTERTGDGYTF | TGTGCCAGCACCGAGCGGACAGGGGATGGCTACACCTTC
TRBD2 | TRBJ2-1 | TRBV11-2 | CASRSLAGFNEQFF | TGTGCCAGCAGATCACTAGCGGGGTTTAATGAGCAGTTCTTC
NA | TRBJ1-6 | TRBV28 | CASSVDLTAPLHF | TGTGCCAGCAGCGTAGACCTTACAGCACCCCTCCACTTT
TRBD1 | TRBJ2-7 | TRBV5-1 | CASRQGFFDEQYF | TGCGCCAGCAGACAGGGGTTTTTCGACGAGCAGTACTTC
TRBD2 | TRBJ2-1 | TRBV13 | CASSLELRGLAGGPDEQFF | TGTGCCAGCAGCTTAGAACTCCGGGGGCTAGCGGGGGGGCCGGATGAGCAGTTCTTC
TRBD2 | TRBJ2-1 | TRBV19 | CASCGGAVAYNEQFF | TGTGCCAGTTGCGGGGGGGCGGTTGCCTACAATGAGCAGTTCTTC
NA | TRBJ2-7 | TRBV2 | CASSEVGVGEHEQYF | TGTGCCAGCAGTGAAGTAGGGGTAGGCGAACACGAGCAGTACTTC
NA | TRBJ1-2 | TRBV30 | CAWLRGYGYTF | TGTGCCTGGCTCCGCGGCTATGGCTACACCTTC
NA | TRBJ1-6 | TRBV7-7 | CASSLRTDPNSPLHF | TGTGCCAGCAGCCTGCGGACAGACCCCAATTCACCCCTCCACTTT
NA | TRBJ1-5 | TRBV6-5 | CASGTSGHSNQPQHF | TGTGCCAGCGGCACAAGCGGGCACAGCAATCAGCCCCAGCATTTT
TRBD2 | TRBJ2-3 | TRBV7-9 | CASSLGLADTDTQYF | TGTGCCAGCAGCCTAGGACTAGCGGACACAGATACGCAGTATTTT
NA | TRBJ2-1 | TRBV21-1 | CASSPPGPLLSDNEQFF | TGTGCCAGCAGCCCCCCCGGCCCACTGTTGAGCGACAATGAGCAGTTCTTC
TRBD1 | TRBJ1-2 | TRBV4-3 | CASSQDYETGAFYGYTF | TGCGCCAGCAGCCAAGATTATGAAACAGGGGCTTTCTATGGCTACACCTTC
NA | TRBJ2-1 | TRBV28 | CASSFGPIGEQFF | TGTGCCAGCAGTTTTGGGCCGATCGGTGAGCAGTTCTTC
NA | TRBJ2-7 | TRBV5-1 | CASSLVRGGTGDEQYF | TGCGCCAGCAGCTTGGTTAGGGGGGGAACTGGCGACGAGCAGTACTTC
TRBD1 | TRBJ1-6 | TRBV6-1 | CASRTGQGYSPLHF | TGTGCCAGCAGAACCGGACAGGGGTATTCACCCCTCCACTTT
TRBD2 | TRBJ2-7 | TRBV9 | CASSVDGGGYEQYF | TGTGCCAGCAGCGTAGATGGGGGGGGTTACGAGCAGTACTTC
NA | TRBJ1-2 | TRBV6-4 | CASSDSASGGYTF | TGTGCCAGCAGTGACTCCGCGTCGGGGGGCTACACCTTC
TRBD2 | TRBJ2-7 | TRBV4-2 | CASSQDSGGDTYEQYF | TGTGCCAGCAGCCAAGACAGCGGGGGGGATACCTACGAGCAGTACTTC
TRBD1 | TRBJ2-7 | TRBV5-1 | CASSVSGTGESYEQYF | TGCGCCAGCAGCGTATCCGGGACAGGGGAATCCTACGAGCAGTACTTC
NA | TRBJ1-1 | TRBV19 | CATKDSKNTEAFF | TGTGCCACCAAGGATAGCAAGAACACTGAAGCTTTCTTT
TRBD2 | TRBJ2-3 | TRBV5-1 | CASSLDPGLAGGEYF | TGCGCCAGCAGCTTGGACCCGGGACTAGCGGGGGGGGAGTATTTT
NA | TRBJ1-1 | TRBV4-2 | CASSQDWGDTEAFF | TGTGCCAGCAGCCAAGATTGGGGAGACACTGAAGCTTTCTTT
TRBD1 | TRBJ1-2 | TRBV6-5 | CASSFTGVGYTF | TGTGCCAGCAGTTTTACAGGGGTCGGCTACACCTTC
NA | TRBJ1-1 | TRBV12-5 | CASGLRLGAGVNTEAFF | TGTGCTAGTGGTTTGAGGTTGGGGGCAGGGGTGAACACTGAAGCTTTCTTT
TRBD1 | TRBJ1-6 | TRBV28 | CASSRTGTGHSPLHF | TGTGCCAGCAGCCGAACCGGGACAGGGCATTCACCCCTCCACTTT
TRBD2 | TRBJ2-5 | TRBV7-8 | CASSQTSGGVKTQYF | TGTGCCAGCAGCCAAACTAGCGGGGGTGTGAAGACCCAGTACTTC
TRBD2 | TRBJ2-2 | TRBV6-4 | CASRVSTSDTGELFF | TGTGCCAGTCGTGTCTCGACTAGCGACACCGGGGAGCTGTTTTTT
NA | TRBJ1-5 | TRBV2 | CASSVGREQPQHF | TGTGCCAGCAGCGTCGGTCGGGAGCAGCCCCAGCATTTT
NA | TRBJ2-7 | TRBV29-1 | CSVEDQTGGQYF | TGCAGCGTTGAAGATCAGACAGGTGGGCAGTACTTC
NA | TRBJ2-3 | TRBV6-1 | CASSEALGVYGTDTQYF | TGTGCCAGCAGTGAAGCGCTCGGGGTGTACGGCACAGATACGCAGTATTTT
TRBD1 | TRBJ2-4 | TRBV7-2 | CASSTQGVFAIQYF | TGTGCCAGCAGCACACAGGGGGTCTTCGCCATTCAGTACTTC
TRBD1 | TRBJ2-2 | TRBV30 | CAWSVGDRNTGELFF | TGTGCCTGGAGTGTAGGGGACAGAAACACCGGGGAGCTGTTTTTT
TRBD1 | TRBJ1-5 | TRBV7-9 | CASSVSGTGSQPQHF | TGTGCCAGCAGCGTGTCCGGGACAGGATCGCAGCCCCAGCATTTT
TRBD2 | TRBJ2-7 | TRBV4-1 | CASSHWDSGASYEQYF | TGCGCCAGCAGCCATTGGGATAGCGGGGCTTCCTACGAGCAGTACTTC
TRBD2 | TRBJ2-5 | TRBV7-3 | CASRMGIAGAQETQYF | TGTGCCAGCAGGATGGGGATAGCGGGGGCCCAAGAGACCCAGTACTTC
TRBD1 | TRBJ2-7 | TRBV9 | CASSVGQGVNEQYF | TGTGCCAGCAGCGTAGGACAGGGGGTCAACGAGCAGTACTTC
TRBD2 | TRBJ2-1 | TRBV5-6 | CASSSLRGKFF | TGTGCCAGCAGCTCTCTGCGGGGGAAGTTCTTC
NA | TRBJ1-5 | TRBV4-2 | CASSQAQGNGPQHF | TGTGCCAGCAGCCAAGCACAGGGTAACGGGCCCCAGCATTTT
NA | TRBJ2-6 | TRBV6-1 | CASSEAWTTGANVLTF | TGTGCCAGCAGTGAAGCGTGGACTACTGGGGCCAACGTCCTGACTTTC
NA | TRBJ1-2 | TRBV11-3 | CASSPGPDYGYTF | TGTGCCAGCAGCCCAGGGCCAGACTATGGCTACACCTTC
TRBD1 | TRBJ1-2 | TRBV30 | CAWRQGYYGYTF | TGTGCCTGGAGACAGGGGTACTATGGCTACACCTTC
NA | TRBJ2-1 | TRBV7-9 | CASSSRDIRYNEQFF | TGTGCCAGCAGCTCCCGGGACATCAGGTACAATGAGCAGTTCTTC
TRBD1 | TRBJ2-1 | TRBV5-4 | CASSLKGQGRDNEQFF | TGTGCCAGCAGCTTAAAGGGACAGGGAAGGGACAATGAGCAGTTCTTC
TRBD1 | TRBJ1-2 | TRBV6-5 | CASSYAGGANGYTF | TGTGCCAGCAGTTACGCAGGGGGCGCGAATGGCTACACCTTC
NA | TRBJ1-1 | TRBV7-3 | CASSTSWEGNTEAFF | TGTGCCAGCAGTACGTCATGGGAGGGGAACACTGAAGCTTTCTTT
NA | TRBJ2-7 | TRBV2 | CASSDPSRGPPYEQYF | TGTGCCAGCAGTGATCCTTCCAGGGGTCCCCCCTACGAGCAGTACTTC
NA | TRBJ1-2 | TRBV28 | CASSPLLYGYTF | TGTGCCAGCAGCCCTCTCCTCTATGGCTACACCTTC
TRBD1 | TRBJ2-7 | TRBV18 | CASSPDRELYEQYF | TGTGCCAGCTCACCCGACAGGGAACTCTACGAGCAGTACTTC
NA | TRBJ2-7 | TRBV4-2 | CASSQRTATYEQYF | TGTGCCAGCAGCCAAAGGACAGCCACCTACGAGCAGTACTTC
TRBD1 | TRBJ1-2 | TRBV18 | CASSPSRDSYGYTF | TGTGCCAGCTCACCCTCCAGGGACAGCTATGGCTACACCTTC
TRBD1 | TRBJ1-2 | TRBV9 | CASSVTGVNYGYTF | TGTGCCAGCAGCGTAACAGGGGTTAACTATGGCTACACCTTC
NA | TRBJ1-2 | TRBV6-9 | CASSYYQSKPDGYTF | TGTGCCAGCAGTTATTACCAATCGAAACCAGATGGCTACACCTTC